The next 7 T cell receptor beta chains were all read from a single sample in a study of blood T cell repertoires in COVID-19. TCRdb's table, derived via immunoSEQ multiplex PCR, lists solely in-frame clones and lacks some. The data show about 120,000 clones, approximately 90% seen once. The sequencing sample was made of peripheral blood. Receptors originate from a woman aged 50 to 65 with acute or convalescent COVID-19.

The chain has TRBV10-3 and TRBJ2-1, with TRBD1 identical over 7 bases. Germline V gene sequence: CDR1 ENHRY, CDR2 SYGVKD. V shed 6 bases, J shed 0 bases, and the junction held 2 bases outside the gene matches. The CDR3 covers 14 residues. The CDR3 is CAISRDSSYNEQFF. The CDR3, as DNA: TGTGCCATCAGCCGGGACAGCTCCTACAATGAGCAGTTCTTC.

The chain has TRBV11-3 and TRBJ2-5; 11 bases are shared with TRBD1. V gave up 3 bases and J gave up 5 bases; unmatched junction bases: 5. CDR1 and CDR2 (germline): SGHNT, YENEEA. This CDR3 region has 15 residues. In DNA form, the CDR3 reads TGTGCCAGCAGCTTTAGGGACAGGGGGTCCGAGACCCAGTACTTC. This gives the protein CASSFRDRGSETQYF.

This clone was observed a handful of times. The chain is built from TRBV11-3 and TRBJ1-5, with 7 bases matching TRBD1. The CDR3 is 13 residues long. Trimming removed 4 bases from V and 7 bases from J; junction bases left unmatched: 4. Germline values: CDR1 SGHNT, CDR2 YENEEA. CDR3 in amino acids: CASSSLQGQPQHF. CDR3 in DNA: TGTGCCAGCAGCTCCCTACAGGGGCAGCCCCAGCATTTT.

This rearrangement joins TRBV10-3 to TRBJ1-1, with D unresolved. The CDR3 loop spans 11 amino acids. V lost 3 bases and J 3 bases, leaving 2 bases between the germline ends. Looked up from germline, CDR1 is ENHRY and CDR2 is SYGVKD. The CDR3 protein is CAISDYTEAFF. The CDR3 DNA follows: TGTGCCATCAGTGACTACACTGAAGCTTTCTTT.

V and J are TRBV6-5 and TRBJ2-1; 12 nucleotides align to TRBD2. Looked up from germline, CDR1 is MNHEY and CDR2 is SVGAGI. CDR3 size: 16 residues. V dropped 2 bases and J dropped 10; count of bases not matched to a gene: 9. Here the CDR3 DNA reads TGTGCCAGCAGTTACGCGACTAGCGGGAGCTTAGGGGAGCAGTTCTTC. Protein: CASSYATSGSLGEQFF.

The rearrangement links TRBV4-1 to TRBJ1-1, with TRBD1 identical over 7 bases. V shed 3 bases, J shed 4 bases, and the junction held 14 bases outside the gene matches. This CDR3 is built from 17 residues. Germline V gene data show CDR1 as MGHRA and CDR2 as YSYEKL. The CDR3 protein is CASSHRRGTARSTEAFF. Written as DNA, the CDR3 is TGCGCCAGCAGCCATAGGAGAGGGACAGCTAGGAGCACTGAAGCTTTCTTT.

The chain is built from TRBV18 and TRBJ1-3; possibly TRBD1 for D (6 bases). This CDR3 has 15 amino acids. The V end was cut by 6 bases, the J end by 4 bases, with 16 bases between. The germline V gene encodes CDR1 KGHSH and CDR2 LQKENI. As DNA, the CDR3 is TGTGCCAGCTCCCCCGCAACAGGGCCGGGAAACACCATATATTTT. Translation gives CASSPATGPGNTIYF.